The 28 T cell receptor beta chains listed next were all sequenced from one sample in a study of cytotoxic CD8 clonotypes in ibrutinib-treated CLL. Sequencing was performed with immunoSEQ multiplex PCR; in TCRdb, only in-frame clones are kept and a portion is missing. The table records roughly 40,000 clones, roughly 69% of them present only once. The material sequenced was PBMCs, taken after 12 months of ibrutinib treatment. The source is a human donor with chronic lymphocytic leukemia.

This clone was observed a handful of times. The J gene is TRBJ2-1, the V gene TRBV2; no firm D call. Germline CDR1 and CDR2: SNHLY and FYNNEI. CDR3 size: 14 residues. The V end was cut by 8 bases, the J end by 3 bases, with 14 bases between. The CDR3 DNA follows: TGTGCCAGCGGGCACCAAGCGTACTACAATGAGCAGTTCTTC. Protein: CASGHQAYYNEQFF.

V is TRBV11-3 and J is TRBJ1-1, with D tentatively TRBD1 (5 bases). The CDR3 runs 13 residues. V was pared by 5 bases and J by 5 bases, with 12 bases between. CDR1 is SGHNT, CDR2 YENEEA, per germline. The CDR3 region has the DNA TGTGCCAGCAGCACGGATGAGGGGACTGAAGCTTTCTTT. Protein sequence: CASSTDEGTEAFF.

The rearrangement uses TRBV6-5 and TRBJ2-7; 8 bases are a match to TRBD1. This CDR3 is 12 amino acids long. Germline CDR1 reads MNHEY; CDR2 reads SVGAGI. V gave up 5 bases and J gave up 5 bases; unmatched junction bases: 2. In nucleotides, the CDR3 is TGTGCCAGCAGTAACAGGGGGAACGAGCAGTACTTC. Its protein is CASSNRGNEQYF.

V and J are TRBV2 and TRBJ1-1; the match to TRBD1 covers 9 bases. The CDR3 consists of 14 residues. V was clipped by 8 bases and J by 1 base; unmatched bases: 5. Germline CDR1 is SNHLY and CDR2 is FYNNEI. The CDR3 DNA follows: TGTGCCAGCGGCCCGGACAGGGGGAACACTGAAGCTTTCTTT. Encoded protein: CASGPDRGNTEAFF. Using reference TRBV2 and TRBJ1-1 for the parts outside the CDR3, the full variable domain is EPEVTQTPSHQVTQMGQEVILRCVPISNHLYFYWYRQILGQKVEFLVSFYNNEISEKSEIFDDQFSVERPDGSNFTLKIRSTKLEDSAMYFCASGPDRGNTEAFFGQGTRLTVV.

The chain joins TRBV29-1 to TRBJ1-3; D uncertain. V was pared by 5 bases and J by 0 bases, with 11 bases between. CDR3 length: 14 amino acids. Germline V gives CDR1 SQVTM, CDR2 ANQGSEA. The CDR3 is CSVWTTSSGNTIYF. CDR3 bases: TGCAGCGTTTGGACGACGAGCTCTGGAAACACCATATATTTT.

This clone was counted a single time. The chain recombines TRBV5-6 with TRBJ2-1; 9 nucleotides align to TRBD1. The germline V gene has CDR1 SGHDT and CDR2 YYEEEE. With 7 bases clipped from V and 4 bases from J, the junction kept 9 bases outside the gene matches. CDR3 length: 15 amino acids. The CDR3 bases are TGTGCCAGCTTGTGGGTGACAGGGGGGTACAATGAGCAGTTCTTC. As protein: CASLWVTGGYNEQFF. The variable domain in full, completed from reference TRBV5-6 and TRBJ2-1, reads DAGVTQSPTHLIKTRGQQVTLRCSPKSGHDTVSWYQQALGQGPQFIFQYYEEEERQRGNFPDRFSGHQFPNYSSELNVNALLLGDSALYLCASLWVTGGYNEQFFGPGTRLTVL.

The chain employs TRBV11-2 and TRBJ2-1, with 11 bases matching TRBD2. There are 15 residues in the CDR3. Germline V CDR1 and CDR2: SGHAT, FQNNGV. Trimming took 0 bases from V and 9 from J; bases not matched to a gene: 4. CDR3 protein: CASSLEVAGGFEQFF. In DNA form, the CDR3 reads TGTGCCAGCAGCTTAGAAGTAGCGGGAGGGTTTGAGCAGTTCTTC.

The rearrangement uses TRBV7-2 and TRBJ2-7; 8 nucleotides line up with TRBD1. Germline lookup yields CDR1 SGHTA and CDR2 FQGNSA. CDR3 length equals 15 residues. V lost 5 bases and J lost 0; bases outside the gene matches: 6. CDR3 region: CASSPPDRVSYEQYF. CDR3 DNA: TGTGCCAGCAGCCCGCCGGACAGGGTCTCCTACGAGCAGTACTTC.

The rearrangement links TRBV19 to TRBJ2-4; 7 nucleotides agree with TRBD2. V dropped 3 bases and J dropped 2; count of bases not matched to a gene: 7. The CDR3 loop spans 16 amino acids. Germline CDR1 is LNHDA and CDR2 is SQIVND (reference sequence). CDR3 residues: CASSITAGESKNIQYF. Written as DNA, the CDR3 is TGTGCCAGTAGTATTACGGCGGGAGAATCCAAAAACATTCAGTACTTC.

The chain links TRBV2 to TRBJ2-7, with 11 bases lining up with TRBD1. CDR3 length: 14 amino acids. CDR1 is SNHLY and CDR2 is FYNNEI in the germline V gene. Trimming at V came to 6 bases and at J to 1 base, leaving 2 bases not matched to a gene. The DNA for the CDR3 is TGTGCCAGCAGCGGGGACAGGGGGTCCTACGAGCAGTACTTC. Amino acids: CASSGDRGSYEQYF.

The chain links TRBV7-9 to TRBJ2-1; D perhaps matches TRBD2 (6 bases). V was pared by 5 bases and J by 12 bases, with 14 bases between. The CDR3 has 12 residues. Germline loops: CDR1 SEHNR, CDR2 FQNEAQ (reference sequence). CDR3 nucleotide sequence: TGTGCCAGCAGCCAGACTAGGACCCCGCAGTTCTTC. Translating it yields CASSQTRTPQFF.

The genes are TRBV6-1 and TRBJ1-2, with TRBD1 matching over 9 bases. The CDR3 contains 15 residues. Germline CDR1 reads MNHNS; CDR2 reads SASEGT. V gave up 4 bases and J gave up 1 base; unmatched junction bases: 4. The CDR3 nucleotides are TGTGCCAGCAGTGGGGGACAGGGAGGTAACTATGGCTACACCTTC. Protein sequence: CASSGGQGGNYGYTF.

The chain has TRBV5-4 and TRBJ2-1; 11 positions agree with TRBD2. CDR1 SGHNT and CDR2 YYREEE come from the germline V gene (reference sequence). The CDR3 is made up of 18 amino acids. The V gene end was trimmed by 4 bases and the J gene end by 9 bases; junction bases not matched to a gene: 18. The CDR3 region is CASSGISDWGLAVSEQFF. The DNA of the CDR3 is TGTGCCAGCAGCGGCATTAGCGACTGGGGACTAGCGGTCTCTGAGCAGTTCTTC.

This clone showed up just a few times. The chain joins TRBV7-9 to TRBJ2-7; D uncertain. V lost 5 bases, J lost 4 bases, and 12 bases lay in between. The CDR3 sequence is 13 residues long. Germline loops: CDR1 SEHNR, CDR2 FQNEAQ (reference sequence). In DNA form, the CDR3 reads TGTGCCAGCAGCCTGCCCGGAGAGTACGAGCAGTACTTC. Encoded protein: CASSLPGEYEQYF.

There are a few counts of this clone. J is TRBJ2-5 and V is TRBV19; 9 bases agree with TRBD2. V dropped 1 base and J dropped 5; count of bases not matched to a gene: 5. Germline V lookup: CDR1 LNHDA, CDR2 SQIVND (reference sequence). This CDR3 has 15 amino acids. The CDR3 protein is CASSIGSGRHETQYF. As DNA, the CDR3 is TGTGCCAGTAGTATAGGGAGCGGGAGGCACGAGACCCAGTACTTC.

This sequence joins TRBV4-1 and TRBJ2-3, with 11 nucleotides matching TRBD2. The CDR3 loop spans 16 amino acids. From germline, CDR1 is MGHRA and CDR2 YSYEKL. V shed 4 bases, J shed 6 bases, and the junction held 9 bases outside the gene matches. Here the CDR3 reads CASSPLSGRAKDTQYF. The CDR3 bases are TGCGCCAGCAGCCCCCTTAGCGGGAGGGCCAAGGATACGCAGTATTTT.

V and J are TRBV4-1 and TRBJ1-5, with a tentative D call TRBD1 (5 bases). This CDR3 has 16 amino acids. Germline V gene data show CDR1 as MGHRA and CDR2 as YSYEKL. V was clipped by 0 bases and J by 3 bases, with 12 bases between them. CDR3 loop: CASSQDGAGDNQPQHF. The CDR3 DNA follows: TGCGCCAGCAGCCAAGATGGGGCGGGGGACAATCAGCCCCAGCATTTT.

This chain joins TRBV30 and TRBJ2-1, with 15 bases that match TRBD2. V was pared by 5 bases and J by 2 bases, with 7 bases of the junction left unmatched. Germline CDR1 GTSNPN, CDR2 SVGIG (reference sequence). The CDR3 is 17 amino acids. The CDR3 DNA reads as TGTGCCTGGCAAGGACTAGCGGGAGGGGTCCCCTACAATGAGCAGTTCTTC. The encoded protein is CAWQGLAGGVPYNEQFF.

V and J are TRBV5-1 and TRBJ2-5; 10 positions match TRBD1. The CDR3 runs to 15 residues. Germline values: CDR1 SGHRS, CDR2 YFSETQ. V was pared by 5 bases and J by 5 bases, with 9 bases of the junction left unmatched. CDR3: CASRTAGTGVETQYF. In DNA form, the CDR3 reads TGCGCCAGCAGAACCGCCGGGACAGGGGTTGAGACCCAGTACTTC.

The DNA for the CDR3 is TGTGCCAGCAGTCAGGGACTAGCGGCCCCCTACGAGCAGTACTTC. Translating it yields CASSQGLAAPYEQYF. J is TRBJ2-7 and V is TRBV28; 11 positions match TRBD2. V lost 5 bases, J lost 2 bases, and 5 bases stayed unmatched. The CDR3 loop spans 15 amino acids. The germline CDR1 and CDR2 sequences are MDHEN and SYDVKM.

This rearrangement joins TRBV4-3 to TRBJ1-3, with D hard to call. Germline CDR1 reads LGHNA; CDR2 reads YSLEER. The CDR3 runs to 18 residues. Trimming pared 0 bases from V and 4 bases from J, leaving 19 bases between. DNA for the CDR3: TGCGCCAGCAGCCAAGATTGGCCAGGAGGAGTAGGAGGAAACACCATATATTTT. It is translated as CASSQDWPGGVGGNTIYF.

The CDR3: CASSLEGSTEAFF. DNA for the CDR3: TGTGCCAGCAGCTTAGAGGGGAGCACTGAAGCTTTCTTT. This sequence joins TRBV7-7 and TRBJ1-1, with a weak D call TRBD1 (5 bases). The CDR3 consists of 13 residues. Germline CDR1 is SSHAT and CDR2 is FNYEAQ (reference sequence). V dropped 1 base and J dropped 4 bases, with 7 bases sitting between them.

As DNA, the CDR3 is TGTGCCAGCAGTGGGAATCCGGGACAGGGGTTTTGGAGCTCCTACAATGAGCAGTTCTTC. Translating gives CASSGNPGQGFWSSYNEQFF. This chain joins TRBV27 and TRBJ2-1, with 10 bases aligning to TRBD1. V lost 5 bases, J lost 0 bases, and 16 bases stayed unmatched. CDR3 size: 20 residues. CDR1 and CDR2 (germline): MNHEY, SMNVEV (reference sequence).

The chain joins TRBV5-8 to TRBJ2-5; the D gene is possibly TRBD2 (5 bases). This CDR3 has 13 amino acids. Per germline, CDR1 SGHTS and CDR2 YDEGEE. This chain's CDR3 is CAGGGSGRETQYF. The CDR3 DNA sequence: TGTGCTGGCGGAGGCTCAGGTCGGGAGACCCAGTACTTC.

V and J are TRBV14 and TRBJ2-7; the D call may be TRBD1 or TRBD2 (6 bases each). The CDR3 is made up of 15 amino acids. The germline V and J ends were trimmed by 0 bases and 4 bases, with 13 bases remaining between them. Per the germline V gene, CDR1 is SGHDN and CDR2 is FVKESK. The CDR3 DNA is TGTGCCAGCAGCCAAGAGGAGGGGGTGGGTTACGAGCAGTACTTC. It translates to CASSQEEGVGYEQYF.

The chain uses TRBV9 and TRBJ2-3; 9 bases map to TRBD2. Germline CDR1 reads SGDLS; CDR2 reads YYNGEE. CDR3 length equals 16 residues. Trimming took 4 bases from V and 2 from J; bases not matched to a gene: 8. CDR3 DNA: TGTGCCAGCAGCCTCCCCCTAGCGGGATACACAGATACGCAGTATTTT. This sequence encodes CASSLPLAGYTDTQYF. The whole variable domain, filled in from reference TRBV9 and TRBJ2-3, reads DSGVTQTPKHLITATGQRVTLRCSPRSGDLSVYWYQQSLDQGLQFLIQYYNGEERAKGNILERFSAQQFPDLHSELNLSSLELGDSALYFCASSLPLAGYTDTQYFGPGTRLTVL.

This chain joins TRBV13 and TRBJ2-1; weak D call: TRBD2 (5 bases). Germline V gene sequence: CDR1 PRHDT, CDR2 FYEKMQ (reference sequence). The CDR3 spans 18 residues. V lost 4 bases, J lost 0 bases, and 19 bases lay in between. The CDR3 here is CASSSDPGIMSSYNEQFF. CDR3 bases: TGTGCCAGCAGCTCTGATCCCGGGATAATGAGCTCCTACAATGAGCAGTTCTTC.

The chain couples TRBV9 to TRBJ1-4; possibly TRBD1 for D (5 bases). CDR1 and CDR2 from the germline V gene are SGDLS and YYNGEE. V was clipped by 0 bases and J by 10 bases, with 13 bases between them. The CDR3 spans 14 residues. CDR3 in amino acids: CASSVGTGLGKLFF. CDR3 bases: TGTGCCAGCAGCGTAGGTACAGGCCTTGGAAAACTGTTTTTT. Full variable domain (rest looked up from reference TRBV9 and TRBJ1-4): DSGVTQTPKHLITATGQRVTLRCSPRSGDLSVYWYQQSLDQGLQFLIQYYNGEERAKGNILERFSAQQFPDLHSELNLSSLELGDSALYFCASSVGTGLGKLFFGSGTQLSVL.